This TCR beta chain appears in the sequencing data of a study of early T cells in non-severe SARS-CoV-2 infection (dated by TCRdb to about 2021). For the study in its entirety: Bulk RNA from unsorted whole blood was used for TCR sequencing, so alpha and beta chains could not be paired. The paper as a whole reports these results and caveats: VDJdb matching was skewed toward anti-spike CD8 responses and likely underestimated virus-specific expansions, missing private and CD4 specificities.

To prepare the library, 5' RACE was applied. TCRdb shows the sequencer as NextSeq 500. Unique molecular identifiers were attached to individual cDNA molecules in the TCR library protocol so that sequencing error and PCR bias could be corrected. Both TCR alpha and beta chains were sequenced, and tight co-correlation was observed between alpha and beta sequence abundances in each sample. Regarding the original processing steps: Decombinator V4 was used to annotate the V gene, J gene and CDR3 of the TCR sequences. Expanded TCRs were defined as changing significantly between any two time points under a Poisson model with p below 0.0001. TCR abundances were normalised to the total number of TCRs sequenced in each sample and reported as counts per million. MAIT TCRs were defined by TRAV1-2 paired with TRAJ12, TRAJ20 or TRAJ33, and iNKT TCRs by TRAV10 paired with TRAJ18. VDJdb, accessed 1 November 2021, was searched for CMV, EBV and SARS-CoV-2 annotated TCRs, excluding TCRs annotated for multiple antigens. TCRdb passed the public sequencing reads through fastp at Q25 and MiXCR, retaining productive beta sequences. Identical CDR3 proteins give one entry, which carries the most common genes and DNA. In this record, the V and J calls reflect TCRdb's handling and not the investigators' own analysis. Here the sample has tens of thousands of distinct CDR3 sequences; around 10% occur a single time. Approximately 4% of the sample lies in the top ten.

A case-control design nested within a healthcare worker cohort in London, UK, was used, with weekly nasopharyngeal swab PCR tests and blood sampling performed. Healthcare workers were recruited between 23 and 31 March 2020, during the week of the UK lockdown, and were followed weekly for up to about 16 weeks. The germline V gene sets CDR1 to MGHRA and CDR2 to YSYEKL. The CDR3 goes from the cysteine to the phenylalanine over 14 residues. Here the CDR3 DNA is all that survives: 42 bases in frame from base 1. Clipping removes 1 base from V and 8 bases from J, with 5 as the unmatched junction base count. Of note for this clonotype: Its specific antigen is unknown. No base qualities exist here, and no much larger clone lies one base off it.

The receptor chain draws on TRBV4-1 and TRBJ2-1, with 7 middle bases fitting TRBD2. The clonotype originates from an adult who was a healthcare worker with PCR-confirmed SARS-CoV-2 infection or an uninfected control (not recorded which). Source: whole blood, taken at baseline. At the DNA level, the sequence is TGCGCCAGCAGCCAAGGCGGGGGAGGAGATGAGCAGTTCTTC. This gives the protein CASSQGGGGDEQFF.